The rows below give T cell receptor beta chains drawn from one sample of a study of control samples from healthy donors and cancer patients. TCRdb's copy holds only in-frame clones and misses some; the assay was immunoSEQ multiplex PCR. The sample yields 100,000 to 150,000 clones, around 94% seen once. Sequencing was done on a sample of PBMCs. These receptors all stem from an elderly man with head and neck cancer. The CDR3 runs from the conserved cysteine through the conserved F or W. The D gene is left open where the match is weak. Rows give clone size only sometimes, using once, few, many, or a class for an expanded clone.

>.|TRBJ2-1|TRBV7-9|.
TGTGCCAGCAGCTTAGCTGCCCTCCGCGGCCGCCCCAGCTACAATGAGCAGTTCTTC
CASSLAALRGRPSYNEQFF
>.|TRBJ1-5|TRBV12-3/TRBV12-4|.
TGTGCCAGCAGCCCTCGGTCCGGTCAGCCCCAGCATTTT
CASSPRSGQPQHF
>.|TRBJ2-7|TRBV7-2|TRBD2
TGTGCCAGCAGCCCGGCGGGGACTAGCGGGAGGAGGAACGAGCAGTACTTC
CASSPAGTSGRRNEQYF
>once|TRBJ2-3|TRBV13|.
TGTGCCAGCAGCCCGCCGGGTGGCACAGATACGCAGTATTTT
CASSPPGGTDTQYF
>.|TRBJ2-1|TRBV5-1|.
TGCGCCAGCACCCTCGCCCCGGGGTCCTACAATGAGCAGTTCTTC
CASTLAPGSYNEQFF
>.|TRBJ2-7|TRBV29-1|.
TGCAGCGTTGTTGACGGTCCCTACGAGCAGTACTTC
CSVVDGPYEQYF
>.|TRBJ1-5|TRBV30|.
TGTGCCTGGAGTGAGGGTTCGATGGGCAATCAGCCCCAGCATTTT
CAWSEGSMGNQPQHF
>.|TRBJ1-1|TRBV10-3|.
TGTGCCATCAGTGAGTCGAGAGAGACTGAAGCTTTCTTT
CAISESRETEAFF
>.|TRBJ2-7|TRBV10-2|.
TGCGCCAGCATTTCAGACACCTACTCCTACGAGCAGTACTTC
CASISDTYSYEQYF
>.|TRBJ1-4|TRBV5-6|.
TGTGCCAGCAGCTTCGGACGGGTTGAAAAACTGTTTTTT
CASSFGRVEKLFF
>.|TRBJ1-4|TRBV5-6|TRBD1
TGTGCCAGCAGCCCAGGGGGTTGGGGGAATGAAAAACTGTTTTTT
CASSPGGWGNEKLFF
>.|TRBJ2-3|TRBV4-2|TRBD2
TGTGCCAGCAGCCAGGGAGGGTTAGAGCCAGATACGCAGTATTTT
CASSQGGLEPDTQYF
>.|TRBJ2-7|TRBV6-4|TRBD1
TGTGCCAGCAGCTTAGGACAGGGGGCCTACGAGCAGTACTTC
CASSLGQGAYEQYF
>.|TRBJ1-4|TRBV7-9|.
TGTGCCAGCAGCTTAGTAAGGGGCACTAATGAAAAACTGTTTTTT
CASSLVRGTNEKLFF
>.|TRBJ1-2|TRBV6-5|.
TGTGCCAGCGCAACAGCCTATGGCTACACCTTC
CASATAYGYTF
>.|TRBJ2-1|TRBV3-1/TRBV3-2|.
TGTGCCAGCAGTGCCCCGGGGGAGAATGAGCAGTTCTTC
CASSAPGENEQFF
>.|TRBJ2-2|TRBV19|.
TGTGCCAGTATATCTTACGCGAACACCGGGGAGCTGTTTTTT
CASISYANTGELFF
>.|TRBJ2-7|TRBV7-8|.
TGTGCCAGCAGCCCCCACCAGCGTTTAACCTCCTACGAGCAGTACTTC
CASSPHQRLTSYEQYF
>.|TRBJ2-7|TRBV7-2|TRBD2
TGTGCCAGCAGCCGTGGTACTAGCGGGTACGAGCAGTACTTC
CASSRGTSGYEQYF
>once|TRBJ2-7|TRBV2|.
TGTGCCAGCAGTGTAGGTCCCGAGCAGTACTTC
CASSVGPEQYF
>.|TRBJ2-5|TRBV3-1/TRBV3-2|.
TGTGCCAGCAGCCTCCGGGGGTCCCAAGAGACCCAGTACTTC
CASSLRGSQETQYF
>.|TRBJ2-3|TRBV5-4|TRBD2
TGTGCCAGCAGCTTACTGGCGGGGGGCACAGATACGCAGTATTTT
CASSLLAGGTDTQYF
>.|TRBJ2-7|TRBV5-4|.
TGTGCCAGCAGCTTGGGTGGGAGAGACGAGCAGTACTTC
CASSLGGRDEQYF
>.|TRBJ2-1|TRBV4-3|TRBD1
TGCGCCAGCAGCCAAGGGGGACAGGGTTTAAATGAGCAGTTCTTC
CASSQGGQGLNEQFF
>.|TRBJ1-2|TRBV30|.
TGTGCCTGGAGTGTCGGGTTCTGGGGTGGCTACACCTTC
CAWSVGFWGGYTF
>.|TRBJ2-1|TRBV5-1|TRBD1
TGCGCCAGCAGCTACGACAGGGGTCAGTACAATGAGCAGTTCTTC
CASSYDRGQYNEQFF
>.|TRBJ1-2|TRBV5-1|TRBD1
TGCGCCAGCAGCTTAGGACAGGCGGCGTATGGCTACACCTTC
CASSLGQAAYGYTF
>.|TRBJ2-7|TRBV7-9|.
TGTGCCAGCAGCAGGATGACAGCCTCCTACGAGCAGTACTTC
CASSRMTASYEQYF
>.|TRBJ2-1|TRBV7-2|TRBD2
TGTGCCAGCAGCACCGGGACTAGCGGGAGGATCTACAATGAGCAGTTCTTC
CASSTGTSGRIYNEQFF
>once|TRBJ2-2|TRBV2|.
TGTGCCAGCAGTGACAGGGTACGCGGCGGGGAGCTGTTTTTT
CASSDRVRGGELFF
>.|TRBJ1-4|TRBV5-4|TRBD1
TGTGCCAGCTCTTCCTTCGGGACAGCAAATGAAAAACTGTTTTTT
CASSSFGTANEKLFF
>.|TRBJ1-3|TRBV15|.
TGTGCCACCACCCCGACAGCGAGCTCTGGAAACACCATATATTTT
CATTPTASSGNTIYF
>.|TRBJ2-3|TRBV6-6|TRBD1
TGTGCCAGCAGTTACGTACAGGGGGCCACAGATACGCAGTATTTT
CASSYVQGATDTQYF
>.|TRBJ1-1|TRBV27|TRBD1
TGTGCCAGCAGTCCCCGGAGAGGGGGCTTCACTGAAGCTTTCTTT
CASSPRRGGFTEAFF
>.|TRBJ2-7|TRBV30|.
TGTGCCTGGAGTGTCACCAGGGGCCTCTACGAGCAGTACTTC
CAWSVTRGLYEQYF
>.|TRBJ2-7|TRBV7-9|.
TGTGCCAGCAGCTTAGCGCGAGATAGCGATTTTTACTACGAGCAGTACTTC
CASSLARDSDFYYEQYF
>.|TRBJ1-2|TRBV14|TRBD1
TGTGCCAGCAGCTCCGGGACAGGGAGTAGTTATGGCTACACCTTC
CASSSGTGSSYGYTF
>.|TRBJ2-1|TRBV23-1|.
TGCGCCAGCAGTCGGGCCATACAGGGATCAAGCTCCTACAATGAGCAGTTCTTC
CASSRAIQGSSSYNEQFF
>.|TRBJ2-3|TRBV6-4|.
TGTGCCAGCGGAGACTGGTTCCGCACAGATACGCAGTATTTT
CASGDWFRTDTQYF
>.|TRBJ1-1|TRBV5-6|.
TGTGCCAGCAGCTTGCCCAGGGGCACTGAAGCTTTCTTT
CASSLPRGTEAFF
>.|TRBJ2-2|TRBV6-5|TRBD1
TGTGCCAGCAGTTTGTACAGGGGTGTCACCGGGGAGCTGTTTTTT
CASSLYRGVTGELFF
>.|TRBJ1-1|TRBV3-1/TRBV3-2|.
TGTGCCAGCAGCCAAGACGGGGGCACACACGGCAGACAAGCTTTCTTT
CASSQDGGTHGRQAFF
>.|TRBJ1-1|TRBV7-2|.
TGTGCCAGCAGCTTAGTCCCGGGGAGCGGCCTGAGTGCTTTCTTT
CASSLVPGSGLSAFF
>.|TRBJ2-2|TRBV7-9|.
TGTGCCAGCAGCTCCCGGACAGAGACGAACACCGGGGAGCTGTTTTTT
CASSSRTETNTGELFF